The 14 T cell receptor beta chains below all came from one sample that was sequenced in a study of cytomegalovirus exposure and HLA in healthy donors. Researchers ran the PCR with 60 Vbeta and 13 Jbeta primers. TCRdb's table, derived via immunoSEQ multiplex PCR, lists solely in-frame clones and lacks some. The sample yields 100,000 or so clones, over 70% seen once. Sequences were obtained from PBMCs. These receptors all come from a man between 25 and 39 years old in good health and CMV-seronegative.

The chain carries TRBV30 and TRBJ1-1, with 7 nucleotides matching TRBD1. V trimming: 4 bases; J trimming: 5 bases; junction bases outside the gene matches: 7. Germline V gene data show CDR1 as GTSNPN and CDR2 as SVGIG (reference sequence). This CDR3 contains 13 residues. The CDR3 DNA follows: TGTGCCTGGAACAGGGGTTCCGGAACTGAAGCTTTCTTT. Amino acids: CAWNRGSGTEAFF. Supplemented by reference TRBV30 and TRBJ1-1, the full variable domain reads SQTIHQWPATLVQPVGSPLSLECTVEGTSNPNLYWYRQAAGRGLQLLFYSVGIGQISSEVPQNLSASRPQDRQFILSSKKLLLSDSGFYLCAWNRGSGTEAFFGQGTRLTVV.

This clone was picked up a small number of times. The chain couples TRBV6-1 to TRBJ1-5; D possibly corresponds to TRBD1 (6 bases). Trimming left V 7 bases short and J 3 bases short, with 16 bases between. The CDR3 covers 15 residues. The germline gives CDR1 MNHNS, CDR2 SASEGT. CDR3 sequence: CASTFDYRDNQPQHF. CDR3 coding DNA: TGTGCCAGCACGTTCGACTACAGGGACAATCAGCCCCAGCATTTT.

The chain carries TRBV30 and TRBJ2-4, with a weak D call TRBD2 (5 bases). V gave up 3 bases and J gave up 0 bases, with 15 bases separating them. In germline, CDR1 is GTSNPN, CDR2 SVGIG (reference sequence). The CDR3 sequence is 16 residues long. The CDR3 DNA is TGTGCCTGGAGCGGAGGCACAATCATAGCCAAAAACATTCAGTACTTC. It encodes CAWSGGTIIAKNIQYF.

The rearrangement uses TRBV5-1 and TRBJ2-5, with D maybe TRBD2 (5 bases). The CDR3 is made up of 15 amino acids. Germline CDR1 and CDR2: SGHRS and YFSETQ. The germline V and J ends were trimmed by 2 bases and 4 bases, with 15 bases remaining between them. DNA of the CDR3: TGCGCCAGCAGCTTCAACGGGGAGATCGCAGAGACCCAGTACTTC. It translates to CASSFNGEIAETQYF.

This clone was recorded a few times. The V call is TRBV7-2, the J call TRBJ2-7; 8 bases align to TRBD1. V lost 1 base to trimming and J lost 3 bases; unmatched junction nucleotides: 8. Looked up from germline, CDR1 is SGHTA and CDR2 is FQGNSA. The CDR3 sequence is 16 residues long. CDR3 nucleotides: TGTGCCAGCAGCTTAGTGGTCGGACAGGGACACTACGAGCAGTACTTC. Amino acids: CASSLVVGQGHYEQYF.

This rearrangement joins TRBV7-2 to TRBJ1-5; no firm D call. The germline CDR1 and CDR2 sequences are SGHTA and FQGNSA. The V end was cut by 5 bases, the J end by 7 bases, with 15 bases between. The CDR3 sequence is 14 residues long. CDR3 nucleotide sequence: TGTGCCAGCAGCCCTAATTACTACCCCCAGCCCCAGCATTTT. It specifies CASSPNYYPQPQHF.

The rearrangement joins TRBV7-2 to TRBJ2-2; D unresolved. Germline CDR1 and CDR2: SGHTA and FQGNSA. Trimming removed 0 bases from V and 6 bases from J, with 5 bases in between. The length of the CDR3 is 13 residues. CDR3 sequence reads: CASSLANAGELFF. CDR3 sequence (DNA): TGTGCCAGCAGCTTAGCTAATGCCGGGGAGCTGTTTTTT.

This clone was observed a handful of times. This sequence joins TRBV5-5 and TRBJ1-2, with D possibly being TRBD1 (6 bases). Germline assignment: CDR1 SGHKS and CDR2 YYEKEE (reference sequence). The CDR3 totals 12 residues. V was pared by 2 bases and J by 6 bases, with 8 bases between. CDR3 sequence (DNA): TGTGCCAGCAGCTTCTACAGGGATGGCTACACCTTC. It yields the protein CASSFYRDGYTF.

The chain combines TRBV27 with TRBJ2-2; D uncertain. Per germline, CDR1 MNHEY and CDR2 SMNVEV (reference sequence). This CDR3 comprises 16 residues. V was shortened by 5 bases and J by 0 bases, with 13 bases between the two germline ends. The CDR3 DNA reads TGTGCCAGCAGTCGAGCAGGAAGAGCGAACACCGGGGAGCTGTTTTTT. This gives the protein CASSRAGRANTGELFF.

This clone was detected only a few times. The chain has TRBV4-3 and TRBJ2-3, with a possible D match to TRBD2 (7 bases). This CDR3 is built from 15 residues. Germline CDR1 reads LGHNA; CDR2 reads YSLEER. V was clipped by 0 bases and J by 4 bases, with 11 bases between them. The chain's CDR3 is CASSQEGGPADTQYF. DNA of the CDR3: TGCGCCAGCAGCCAAGAGGGGGGGCCGGCAGATACGCAGTATTTT.

A single count supports this clone. The chain joins TRBV6-1 to TRBJ2-1, with 9 nucleotides matching TRBD2. Trimming at V came to 5 bases and at J to 2 bases, leaving 4 bases not matched to a gene. CDR3 size: 15 residues. Germline lookup yields CDR1 MNHNS and CDR2 SASEGT. The CDR3 here is CASSLSGSTYNEQFF. CDR3 bases: TGTGCCAGCAGTCTTAGCGGGAGCACCTACAATGAGCAGTTCTTC.

The chain links TRBV7-2 to TRBJ2-1; 9 bases are shared with TRBD1. Germline V CDR1 and CDR2: SGHTA, FQGNSA. With 3 bases clipped from V and 11 bases from J, the junction kept 11 bases outside the gene matches. This CDR3 spans 15 amino acids. Written as DNA, the CDR3 is TGTGCCAGCAGCTTTGCAGGACAGGGGCGAGGGAAGCAGTTCTTC. Translating gives CASSFAGQGRGKQFF.

The rearrangement joins TRBV27 to TRBJ2-6, with D possibly TRBD1 on 6 matching bases. Germline CDR1 and CDR2: MNHEY and SMNVEV (reference sequence). V was pared by 9 bases and J by 4 bases, with 10 bases between. CDR3 size: 13 residues. The CDR3, as DNA: TGTGCCAGTGCGACAGGCGGGGCCAACGTCCTGACTTTC. This gives the protein CASATGGANVLTF.

In its sample, this clone was seen a few times. Here the CDR3 reads CAWSHQGLDQPQHF. In DNA form, the CDR3 reads TGTGCCTGGAGTCATCAGGGTCTGGATCAGCCCCAGCATTTT. The V call is TRBV30, the J call TRBJ1-5; TRBD1 might be the D (5 bases). The V gene's germline CDR1 is GTSNPN and CDR2 SVGIG (reference sequence). The V and J ends lost 2 bases and 5 bases respectively, with 13 bases between them. The CDR3 sequence is 14 residues long.